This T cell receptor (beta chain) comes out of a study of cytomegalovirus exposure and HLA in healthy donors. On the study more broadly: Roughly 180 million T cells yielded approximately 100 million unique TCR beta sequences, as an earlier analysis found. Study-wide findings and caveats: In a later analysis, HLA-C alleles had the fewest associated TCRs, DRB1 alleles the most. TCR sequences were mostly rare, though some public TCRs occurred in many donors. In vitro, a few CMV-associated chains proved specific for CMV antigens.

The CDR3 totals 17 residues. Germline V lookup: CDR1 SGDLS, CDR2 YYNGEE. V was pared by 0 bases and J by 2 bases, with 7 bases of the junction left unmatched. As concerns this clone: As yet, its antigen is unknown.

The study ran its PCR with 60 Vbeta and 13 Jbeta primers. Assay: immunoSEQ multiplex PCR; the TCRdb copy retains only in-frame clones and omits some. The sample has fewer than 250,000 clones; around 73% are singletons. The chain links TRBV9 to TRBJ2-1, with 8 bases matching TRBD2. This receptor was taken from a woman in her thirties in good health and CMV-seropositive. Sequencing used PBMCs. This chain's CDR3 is CASSVDGAGGAYNEQFF. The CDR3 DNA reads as TGTGCCAGCAGCGTAGACGGGGCGGGGGGTGCCTACAATGAGCAGTTCTTC. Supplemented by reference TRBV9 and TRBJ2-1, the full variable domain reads DSGVTQTPKHLITATGQRVTLRCSPRSGDLSVYWYQQSLDQGLQFLIQYYNGEERAKGNILERFSAQQFPDLHSELNLSSLELGDSALYFCASSVDGAGGAYNEQFFGPGTRLTVL.